This T cell receptor beta chain stems from a study of blood T cell repertoires in COVID-19. Study-wide background: The samples span acute and convalescent COVID-19 from the United States, Italy and Spain. PBMCs, B-cell-depleted T cells, or T cells were the source of the cDNA or gDNA that made up the material.

The trim removed 2 bases at V and 1 base at J, leaving 2 bases unmatched. Germline CDR1 reads SGDLS; CDR2 reads YYNGEE. This CDR3 region has 14 residues. Measured with immunoSEQ multiplex PCR; TCRdb has only the in-frame clones, and not every one. The sample contains 150,000 to 200,000 clones, around 83% of which appear only once. This clone has only one observation. The sample holds other DNA sequences that translate to the same CDR3. The TCR originated in a man younger than 35 with acute or convalescent COVID-19. The sequenced sample was peripheral blood. V gene TRBV9 combines with J gene TRBJ2-5; TRBD1 matches at 7 bases. CDR3 nucleotides: TGTGCCAGCAGCGTCGCAGGGGGCCAAGAGACCCAGTACTTC. Residues: CASSVAGGQETQYF. The complete variable domain, with remaining parts taken from reference TRBV9 and TRBJ2-5, reads DSGVTQTPKHLITATGQRVTLRCSPRSGDLSVYWYQQSLDQGLQFLIQYYNGEERAKGNILERFSAQQFPDLHSELNLSSLELGDSALYFCASSVAGGQETQYFGPGTRLLVL.